This TCR beta chain was retrieved from a study of radiation and T cells in renal cell carcinoma. Study-wide results and limits: No pretreatment tumor biopsies were available for baseline clonotypes. Top 100 clonotypes averaged about 50% in irradiated versus roughly 43% in nephrectomy-only tumors.

CDR1 is SGDLS, CDR2 YYNGEE, per germline. CDR3 length: 13 amino acids. V dropped 0 bases and J dropped 9; count of bases not matched to a gene: 2. The treatment denotes: 15 Gy SBRT to primary tumor, nephrectomy 4 weeks later. A note on this clone: The antigen is unknown.

Only in-frame clones appear in the TCRdb table, and some are missing; sequencing was by immunoSEQ multiplex PCR. The sample contains 15,000 to 20,000 clones, 45% to 70% of which appear only once. The rearrangement joins TRBV9 to TRBJ2-1, with TRBD1 identical over 8 bases. The sequence was collected from a man in his forties or fifties with renal cell carcinoma. The input for sequencing was tumor tissue, taken from a patient whose treatment included radiotherapy and nephrectomy. CDR3: CASSVGGTGEQFF. CDR3 bases: TGTGCCAGCAGCGTAGGAGGGACAGGTGAGCAGTTCTTC. Complete variable domain (other parts from reference TRBV9 and TRBJ2-1): DSGVTQTPKHLITATGQRVTLRCSPRSGDLSVYWYQQSLDQGLQFLIQYYNGEERAKGNILERFSAQQFPDLHSELNLSSLELGDSALYFCASSVGGTGEQFFGPGTRLTVL.